These 17 T cell receptor beta chains came from one sample sequenced in a study of blood T cell repertoires in COVID-19. Produced via immunoSEQ multiplex PCR; TCRdb's table is partial and in-frame only. The table shows approximately 210,000 clones, with roughly 94% occurring only once. The sequencing input was peripheral blood. These receptors originate from a man aged 30 to 39 with COVID-19, enrolled during active disease.

The chain has TRBV3-1 (or the pseudogene TRBV3-2) and TRBJ1-1; TRBD1 might be the D (5 bases). Trimming shortened V by 2 bases and J by 3 bases, and 10 bases separated the two germline ends. CDR3 length equals 14 residues. Germline V gives CDR1 LGHDT, CDR2 YNNKEL (reference sequence). CDR3 nucleotide sequence: TGTGCCAGCAGCCAAAGGGGTTTTGACACTGAAGCTTTCTTT. This sequence encodes CASSQRGFDTEAFF.

The chain combines TRBV29-1 with TRBJ2-7; TRBD1 matches 10 bases. The germline gives CDR1 SQVTM, CDR2 ANQGSEA. Trimming removed 7 bases from V and 5 bases from J; junction bases left unmatched: 5. The CDR3 has 12 residues. As DNA, the CDR3 is TGCAGCGCCGCCGGGACAGGGGACGAGCAGTACTTC. Translating it yields CSAAGTGDEQYF.

V usage is TRBV7-9 and J usage is TRBJ1-2; perhaps TRBD1 as D (5 bases). The germline V gene has CDR1 SEHNR and CDR2 FQNEAQ (reference sequence). Trimming cost V 1 base and J 5 bases, with 14 bases left between them. This CDR3 has 15 residues. CDR3 sequence (DNA): TGTGCCAGCAGCTTAGTGCAGGGCGGGGATTATGGCTACACCTTC. Translated, it gives CASSLVQGGDYGYTF.

The rearrangement uses TRBV2 and TRBJ2-5; 7 bases map to TRBD2. The CDR3 loop spans 15 amino acids. Trimming cost V 3 bases and J 0 bases; bases outside gene matches: 4. Germline V lookup: CDR1 SNHLY, CDR2 FYNNEI. The CDR3 region is CASSDGREYQETQYF. For the CDR3, the DNA is TGTGCCAGCAGTGATGGGCGGGAGTACCAAGAGACCCAGTACTTC.

The chain's CDR3 is CAISTRTSGGAEAGELFF. The DNA of the CDR3 is TGTGCCATCAGCACCCGGACTAGCGGGGGGGCCGAGGCCGGGGAGCTGTTTTTT. The gene calls are TRBV10-3 and TRBJ2-2; 15 bases agree with TRBD2. V gave up 6 bases and J gave up 6 bases; unmatched junction bases: 11. CDR3 length: 18 amino acids. Per the germline V gene, CDR1 is ENHRY and CDR2 is SYGVKD.

This rearrangement joins TRBV5-1 to TRBJ1-2; D might be TRBD1 (5 bases). This CDR3 is built from 17 residues. Trimming removed 4 bases at V and 8 bases at J, with 27 bases between. The germline V gene encodes CDR1 SGHRS and CDR2 YFSETQ. For the CDR3, the DNA is TGCGCCAGCAGCACATCCGCGGGACTCCCCATGGCGAACGGCTACACCTTC. It specifies CASSTSAGLPMANGYTF.

The V gene is TRBV5-1, the J gene TRBJ2-5, with 7 bases aligning to TRBD1. Germline trimming cut 4 bases from V and 5 bases from J; bases unmatched to any gene: 5. Per germline, CDR1 SGHRS and CDR2 YFSETQ. The CDR3 has 13 amino acids. CDR3 DNA sequence: TGCGCCAGCAGCGGGGGACAGACGGAGACCCAGTACTTC. Its translation: CASSGGQTETQYF.

V is TRBV6-5 and J is TRBJ2-7; no reliable D call. Trimming removed 6 bases at V and 0 bases at J, with 12 bases between. The CDR3 consists of 14 residues. Germline loops: CDR1 MNHEY, CDR2 SVGAGI. Written as DNA, the CDR3 is TGTGCCAGCAGCAAAGACACCTTCTCCTACGAGCAGTACTTC. Its protein product is CASSKDTFSYEQYF.

The chain joins TRBV6-5 to TRBJ2-3; tentative D call: TRBD2 (5 bases). The CDR3 spans 11 residues. The germline V gene has CDR1 MNHEY and CDR2 SVGAGI. Trimming removed 7 bases at V and 6 bases at J, with 8 bases between. The CDR3 loop reads CASKGGDTQYF. The CDR3 region has the DNA TGTGCCAGCAAGGGCGGGGATACGCAGTATTTT.

CDR3 in DNA: TGTGCCACCAGCAGTACCCCGGGACTGGTGAACACCGGGGAGCTGTTTTTT. Amino acids: CATSSTPGLVNTGELFF. The chain combines TRBV15 with TRBJ2-2; weak D call: TRBD2 (6 bases). V shed 3 bases and J shed 1 base, with 15 bases lying between them. The CDR3 is 17 amino acids. Germline lookup yields CDR1 LNHNV and CDR2 YYDKDF (reference sequence).

CDR3: CAWSPPPGGIYGYTF. CDR3 in DNA: TGTGCCTGGAGTCCCCCTCCAGGGGGAATCTATGGCTACACCTTC. This chain uses TRBV30 with TRBJ1-2; 7 nucleotides align to TRBD1. This CDR3 comprises 15 residues. Germline V gene sequence: CDR1 GTSNPN, CDR2 SVGIG (reference sequence). The V segment lost 2 bases and the J segment 4 bases; nucleotides outside the gene matches: 10.

The chain has TRBV4-1 and TRBJ1-2; possibly TRBD1 for D (5 bases). V shed 3 bases and J shed 4 bases, with 9 bases lying between them. The germline gives CDR1 MGHRA, CDR2 YSYEKL. The CDR3 has 13 amino acids. The CDR3 region is CASSHGGGYGYTF. The CDR3 region has the DNA TGCGCCAGCAGCCACGGGGGGGGCTATGGCTACACCTTC.

The chain combines TRBV5-6 with TRBJ2-4, with no clear D. Looked up from germline, CDR1 is SGHDT and CDR2 is YYEEEE. This CDR3 contains 16 residues. Trimming removed 0 bases from V and 3 bases from J, with 13 bases in between. CDR3 sequence: CASSLATETNKNIQYF. CDR3 sequence (DNA): TGTGCCAGCAGCTTGGCCACAGAAACCAACAAAAACATTCAGTACTTC.

The chain is built from TRBV14 and TRBJ2-3; TRBD2 might be the D (6 bases). V dropped 2 bases and J dropped 3 bases, with 12 bases sitting between them. The CDR3 is made up of 15 amino acids. The V gene's germline CDR1 is SGHDN and CDR2 FVKESK. As DNA, the CDR3 is TGTGCCAGCAGCCAATTGCTCGGGGGAACAGATACGCAGTATTTT. It specifies CASSQLLGGTDTQYF.

The chain is built from TRBV2 and TRBJ2-7; D is perhaps TRBD2 (5 bases). V lost 4 bases to trimming and J lost 3 bases, with 16 bases between them. This CDR3 comprises 15 residues. Germline CDR1 reads SNHLY; CDR2 reads FYNNEI. CDR3 sequence: CASSAAPGMGYEQYF. The CDR3, as DNA: TGTGCCAGCAGTGCAGCCCCGGGGATGGGCTACGAGCAGTACTTC.

The rearrangement joins TRBV3-1 (or the pseudogene TRBV3-2) to TRBJ1-6; TRBD1 aligns across 9 bases. Germline V gives CDR1 LGHDT, CDR2 YNNKEL (reference sequence). The length of the CDR3 is 16 residues. After removal of 6 bases from V and 10 bases from J, the junction contained 13 bases not matched to a gene. The CDR3 nucleotides are TGTGCCAGCAGACCCGGTTCGGGACAGGGTGGATCACCCCTCCACTTT. It yields the protein CASRPGSGQGGSPLHF.

The rearrangement links TRBV28 to TRBJ1-1, with D hard to call. The ends were cut back, 4 bases at V and 0 bases at J, with 12 bases in the middle. CDR3 length: 15 residues. Germline CDR1 MDHEN, CDR2 SYDVKM. CDR3 nucleotide sequence: TGTGCCAGCAGTTCTTATGCGGTAATGAACACTGAAGCTTTCTTT. As protein: CASSSYAVMNTEAFF. Supplemented by reference TRBV28 and TRBJ1-1, the full variable domain reads DVKVTQSSRYLVKRTGEKVFLECVQDMDHENMFWYRQDPGLGLRLIYFSYDVKMKEKGDIPEGYSVSREKKERFSLILESASTNQTSMYLCASSSYAVMNTEAFFGQGTRLTVV.